The source of this T cell receptor (beta chain) is a study of spatial heterogeneity in lung cancer. Study overall: On average, each unique TCR and UMI combination appeared more than ten times in raw reads. Whole-study results and caveats: Blood carried ubiquitous expanded tumor TCRs more at resection than follow-up.

TCR cDNA molecules each carried a unique molecular identifier. MiXCR, applied by TCRdb to the 5' RACE reads, yields one record per CDR3 protein. The sample holds 15,000 or so distinct CDR3 sequences, over 20% seen once. This clonotype has a count of ten or more. What it binds is unknown. The time point is: sample taken at primary tumor resection. Whole RNA, which was extracted from tumor, nontumor lung tissue or frozen PBMC, was sequenced without any cell sorting. The germline gives CDR1 SGHNT, CDR2 YYREEE (reference sequence). V shed 4 bases and J 2 bases; nucleotides not matched to a gene: 3. The CDR3 is 16 residues long.

The chain uses TRBV5-4 and TRBJ2-7; 16 nucleotides line up with TRBD2. The sample consisted of PBMCs, taken at surgery. The receptor was isolated from a female donor with early-stage non-small cell lung cancer. CDR3 sequence (DNA): TGTGCCAGCAGCGGCGGGACTAGCGGGAGGGCCTACGAGCAGTACTTC. Encoded protein: CASSGGTSGRAYEQYF. Full variable domain (outside the CDR3, taken from reference TRBV5-4 and TRBJ2-7): ETGVTQSPTHLIKTRGQQVTLRCSSQSGHNTVSWYQQALGQGPQFIFQYYREEENGRGNFPPRFSGLQFPNYSSELNVNALELDDSALYLCASSGGTSGRAYEQYFGPGTRLTVT.